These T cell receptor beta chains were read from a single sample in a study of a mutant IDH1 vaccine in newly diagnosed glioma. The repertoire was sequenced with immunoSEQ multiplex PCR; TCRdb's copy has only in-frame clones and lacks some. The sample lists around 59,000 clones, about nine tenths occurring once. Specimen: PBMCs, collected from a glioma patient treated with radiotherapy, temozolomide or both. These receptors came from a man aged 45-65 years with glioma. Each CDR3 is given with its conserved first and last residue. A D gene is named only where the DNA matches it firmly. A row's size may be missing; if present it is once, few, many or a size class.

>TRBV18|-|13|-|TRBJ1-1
CASSSSGDTEAFF
TGTGCCAGCTCATCTTCAGGGGACACTGAAGCTTTCTTT
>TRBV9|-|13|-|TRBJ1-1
CASSLDWETEAFF
TGTGCCAGCAGCCTTGACTGGGAGACTGAAGCTTTCTTT
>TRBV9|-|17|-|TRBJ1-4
CASSVGAARTTNEKLFF
TGTGCCAGCAGCGTAGGGGCAGCGCGGACAACTAATGAAAAACTGTTTTTT
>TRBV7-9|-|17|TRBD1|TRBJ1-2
CASSWGTGGNRDYGYTF
TGTGCCAGCAGCTGGGGGACAGGGGGGAATAGGGACTATGGCTACACCTTC
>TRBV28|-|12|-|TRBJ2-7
CASSLSMDEQYF
TGTGCCAGCAGTTTATCAATGGACGAGCAGTACTTC
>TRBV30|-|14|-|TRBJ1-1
CAWSASRGNTEAFF
TGTGCCTGGAGTGCCTCCAGGGGGAACACTGAAGCTTTCTTT
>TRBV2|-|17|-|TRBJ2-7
CASIESRSGGSSYEQYF
TGTGCCAGCATCGAGTCGCGCAGCGGAGGCAGCTCCTACGAGCAGTACTTC
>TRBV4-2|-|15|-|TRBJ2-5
CASSLGVRAEETQYF
TGTGCCAGCAGCCTTGGGGTAAGAGCTGAAGAGACCCAGTACTTC
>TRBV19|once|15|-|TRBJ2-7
CASSISPSVSYEQYF
TGTGCCAGTAGTATATCGCCTAGCGTCTCCTACGAGCAGTACTTC
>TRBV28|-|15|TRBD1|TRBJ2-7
CASKTSGTGGYEQYF
TGTGCCAGTAAAACGTCCGGGACAGGGGGCTACGAGCAGTACTTC
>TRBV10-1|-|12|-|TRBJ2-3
CASSDVSDTQYF
TGCGCCAGCAGTGATGTATCTGATACGCAGTATTTT
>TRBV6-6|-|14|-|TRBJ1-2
CASSQTTTNYGYTF
TGTGCCAGCAGCCAGACAACCACCAACTATGGCTACACCTTC
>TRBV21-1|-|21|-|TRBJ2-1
CASSKRGRGILAGEYSNEQFF
TGTGCCAGCAGCAAAAGGGGGCGGGGGATTCTAGCGGGAGAATACAGCAATGAGCAGTTCTTC
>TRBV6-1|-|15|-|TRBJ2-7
CASSEGWWGSYEQYF
TGTGCCAGCAGTGAAGGGTGGTGGGGTTCATACGAGCAGTACTTC
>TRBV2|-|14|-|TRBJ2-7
CASSEIDNSYEQYF
TGTGCCAGCAGTGAGATCGACAATTCGTACGAGCAGTACTTC
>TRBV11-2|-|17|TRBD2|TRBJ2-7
CASSLEGSGGPTYEQYF
TGTGCCAGCAGCTTAGAGGGTAGCGGGGGCCCCACCTACGAGCAGTACTTC
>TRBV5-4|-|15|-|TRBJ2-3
CASSLAVASSDTQYF
TGTGCCAGCAGCTTGGCCGTGGCTAGCTCAGATACGCAGTATTTT
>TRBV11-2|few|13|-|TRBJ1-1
CASSLVPNTEAFF
TGTGCCAGCAGCTTAGTTCCGAACACTGAAGCTTTCTTT
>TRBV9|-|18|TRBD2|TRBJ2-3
CASSAGLAGPGAGDTQYF
TGTGCCAGCAGCGCGGGACTAGCGGGGCCAGGTGCTGGAGATACGCAGTATTTT
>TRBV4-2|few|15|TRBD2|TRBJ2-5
CASSQEQGGQETQYF
TGTGCCAGCAGCCAAGAGCAGGGAGGGCAAGAGACCCAGTACTTC
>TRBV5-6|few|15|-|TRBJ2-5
CASSRGTGLGKTQYF
TGTGCCAGCAGCCGGGGCACGGGCCTTGGAAAGACCCAGTACTTC
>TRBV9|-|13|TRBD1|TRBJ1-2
CASTQGVTYGYTF
TGTGCCAGCACTCAGGGGGTAACCTATGGCTACACCTTC
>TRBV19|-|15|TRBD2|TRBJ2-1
CASSRLAGGYNEQFF
TGTGCCAGTAGTAGACTAGCGGGAGGTTACAATGAGCAGTTCTTC
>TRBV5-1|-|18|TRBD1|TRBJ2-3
CASSLGWTGLTGTDTQYF
TGCGCCAGCAGCCTGGGATGGACAGGCCTGACCGGCACAGATACGCAGTATTTT
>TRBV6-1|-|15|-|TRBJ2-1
CASSETWRGRNEQFF
TGTGCCAGCAGTGAAACTTGGAGGGGACGGAATGAGCAGTTCTTC
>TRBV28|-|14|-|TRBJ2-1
CASETGSIDNEQFF
TGTGCCAGTGAAACAGGGTCCATTGACAATGAGCAGTTCTTC
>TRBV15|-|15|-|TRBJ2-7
CATSRGTEYEYEQYF
TGTGCCACCAGCAGGGGGACCGAGTATGAGTACGAGCAGTACTTC
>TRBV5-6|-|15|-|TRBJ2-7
CASSPGTGSFYEQYF
TGTGCCAGCAGCCCCGGGACGGGGAGTTTCTACGAGCAGTACTTC
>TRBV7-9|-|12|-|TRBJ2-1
CASSPGSNEQFF
TGTGCCAGCAGCCCGGGGAGCAATGAGCAGTTCTTC
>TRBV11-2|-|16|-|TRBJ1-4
CASSLGQATRNEKLFF
TGTGCCAGCAGCTTAGGACAGGCTACGCGTAATGAAAAACTGTTTTTT
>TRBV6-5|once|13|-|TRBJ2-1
CASRPPGAHEQFF
TGTGCCAGCAGACCCCCGGGGGCCCATGAGCAGTTCTTC
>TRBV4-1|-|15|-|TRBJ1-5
CASSQDDRLNQPQHF
TGCGCCAGCAGCCAAGATGACAGACTCAATCAGCCCCAGCATTTT
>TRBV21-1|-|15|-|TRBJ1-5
CASSLCEGNNQPQHF
TGTGCCAGCAGTCTCTGCGAGGGAAACAATCAGCCCCAGCATTTT
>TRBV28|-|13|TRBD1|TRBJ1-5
CASNNRGNQPQHF
TGTGCCAGCAACAACAGGGGGAATCAGCCCCAGCATTTT
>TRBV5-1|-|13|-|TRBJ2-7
CASSKTGTYEQYF
TGCGCCAGCAGTAAGACAGGAACATACGAGCAGTACTTC
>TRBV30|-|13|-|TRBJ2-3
CAWSVTGTDTQYF
TGTGCCTGGAGTGTGACAGGCACAGATACGCAGTATTTT
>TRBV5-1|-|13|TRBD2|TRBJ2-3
CASSGLALDTQYF
TGCGCCAGCAGCGGACTAGCGTTAGATACGCAGTATTTT
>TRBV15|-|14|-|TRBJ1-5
CATSRDRVNQPQHF
TGTGCCACCAGCAGAGATAGAGTGAATCAGCCCCAGCATTTT
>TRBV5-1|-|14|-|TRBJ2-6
CASSTRSGANVLTF
TGCGCCAGCAGCACCCGCTCTGGGGCCAACGTCCTGACTTTC
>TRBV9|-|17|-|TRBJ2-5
CASSGHKGPAAQETQYF
TGTGCCAGCAGCGGCCATAAGGGACCGGCTGCTCAAGAGACCCAGTACTTC
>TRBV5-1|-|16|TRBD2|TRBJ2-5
CASSFSSGSVGETQYF
TGCGCCAGCAGCTTCTCTAGCGGGAGTGTGGGAGAGACCCAGTACTTC
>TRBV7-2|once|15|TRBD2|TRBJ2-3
CASSSGGLLTDTQYF
TGTGCCAGCAGCTCGGGGGGGCTCCTCACAGATACGCAGTATTTT
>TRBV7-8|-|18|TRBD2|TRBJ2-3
CASSRRILGAGESGAQYF
TGTGCCAGCAGCAGGCGTATCCTCGGGGCGGGAGAATCGGGTGCGCAGTATTTT
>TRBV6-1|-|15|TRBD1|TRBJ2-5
CASSTRQGARETQYF
TGTGCCAGCAGTACCCGACAGGGGGCAAGAGAGACCCAGTACTTC
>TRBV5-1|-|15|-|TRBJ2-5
CASEEGGGPGQTQYF
TGCGCCAGCGAGGAGGGGGGAGGGCCTGGACAGACCCAGTACTTC
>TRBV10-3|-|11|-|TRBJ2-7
CATRIDYEQYF
TGTGCCACACGTATCGACTACGAGCAGTACTTC
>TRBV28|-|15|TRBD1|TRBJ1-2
CASSLPTGGGGGYTF
TGTGCCAGCAGTTTACCGACAGGGGGCGGAGGTGGCTACACCTTC
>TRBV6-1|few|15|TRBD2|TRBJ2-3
CASRGLAASTDTQYF
TGTGCCAGCAGAGGACTAGCGGCTAGCACAGATACGCAGTATTTT
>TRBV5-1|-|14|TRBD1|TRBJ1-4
CASTTGQPNEKLFF
TGCGCCAGCACAACGGGACAGCCTAATGAAAAACTGTTTTTT
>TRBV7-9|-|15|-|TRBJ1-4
CASSTDKPTNEKLFF
TGTGCCAGCAGCACAGACAAACCAACTAATGAAAAACTGTTTTTT
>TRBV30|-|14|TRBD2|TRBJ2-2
CAWGRLAVAGELFF
TGTGCCTGGGGACGACTAGCGGTCGCCGGGGAGCTGTTTTTT
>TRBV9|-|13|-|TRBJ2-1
CASSVQGYNEQFF
TGTGCCAGCAGCGTACAGGGCTACAATGAGCAGTTCTTC
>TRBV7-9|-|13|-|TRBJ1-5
CALGGEGGQPQHF
TGTGCCCTGGGAGGGGAGGGGGGTCAGCCCCAGCATTTT
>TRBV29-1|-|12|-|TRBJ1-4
CSARGAGEKLFF
TGCAGCGCCCGAGGGGCAGGGGAAAAACTGTTTTTT
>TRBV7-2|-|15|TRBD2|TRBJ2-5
CASSLRAGIQETQYF
TGTGCCAGCAGCCTCCGAGCGGGGATACAAGAGACCCAGTACTTC
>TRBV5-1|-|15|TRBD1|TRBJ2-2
CASSLGTGVTGELFF
TGCGCCAGCAGCTTGGGGACAGGGGTCACCGGGGAGCTGTTTTTT
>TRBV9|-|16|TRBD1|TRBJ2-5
CASSVEDRGGRETQYF
TGTGCCAGCAGCGTAGAGGACAGGGGGGGTCGAGAGACCCAGTACTTC
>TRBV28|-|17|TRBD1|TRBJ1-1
CASSLRTGGMANTEAFF
TGTGCCAGCAGTCTAAGGACAGGGGGAATGGCGAACACTGAAGCTTTCTTT
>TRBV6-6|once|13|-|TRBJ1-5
CASSKNSNQPQHF
TGTGCCAGCAGCAAGAATAGCAATCAGCCCCAGCATTTT
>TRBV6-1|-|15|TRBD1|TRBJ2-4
CASTGTEGAKNIQYF
TGTGCCAGCACCGGGACAGAGGGAGCCAAAAACATTCAGTACTTC